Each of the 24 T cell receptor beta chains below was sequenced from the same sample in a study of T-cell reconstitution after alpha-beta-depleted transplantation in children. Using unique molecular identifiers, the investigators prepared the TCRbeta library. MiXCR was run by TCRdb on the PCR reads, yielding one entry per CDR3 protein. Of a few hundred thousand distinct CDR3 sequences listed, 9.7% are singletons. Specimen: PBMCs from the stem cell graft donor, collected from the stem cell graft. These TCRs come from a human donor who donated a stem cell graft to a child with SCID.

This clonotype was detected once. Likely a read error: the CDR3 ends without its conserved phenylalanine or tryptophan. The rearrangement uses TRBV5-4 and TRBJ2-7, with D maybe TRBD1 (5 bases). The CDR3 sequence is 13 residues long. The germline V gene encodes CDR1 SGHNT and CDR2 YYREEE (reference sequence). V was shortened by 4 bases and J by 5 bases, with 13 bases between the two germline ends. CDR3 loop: CASSLGHRDEQYL. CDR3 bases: TGTGCCAGCAGCCTGGGGCACAGAGACGAGCAGTACTTA.

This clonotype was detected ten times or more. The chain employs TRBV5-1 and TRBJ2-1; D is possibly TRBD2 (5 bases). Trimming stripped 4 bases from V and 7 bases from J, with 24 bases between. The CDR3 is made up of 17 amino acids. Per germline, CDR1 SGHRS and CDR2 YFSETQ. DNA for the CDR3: TGCGCCAGCAGCCGGCTCTCGGGAAGGGTCCAAGGGAATGAGCAGTTCTTC. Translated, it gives CASSRLSGRVQGNEQFF.

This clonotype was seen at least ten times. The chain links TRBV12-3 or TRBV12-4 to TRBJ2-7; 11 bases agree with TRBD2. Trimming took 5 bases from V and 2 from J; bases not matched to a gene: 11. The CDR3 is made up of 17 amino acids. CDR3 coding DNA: TGTGCCAGCAGTCTAGAGGTGCTAGCGGGGGGAACCTACGAGCAGTACTTC. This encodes CASSLEVLAGGTYEQYF.

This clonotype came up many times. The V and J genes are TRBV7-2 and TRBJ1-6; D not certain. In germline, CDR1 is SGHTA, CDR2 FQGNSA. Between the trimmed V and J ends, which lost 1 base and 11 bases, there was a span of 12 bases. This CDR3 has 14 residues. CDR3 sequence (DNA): TGTGCCAGCAGCTTAGGGGCGGGGTTGCCACCCCTCCACTTT. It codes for CASSLGAGLPPLHF.

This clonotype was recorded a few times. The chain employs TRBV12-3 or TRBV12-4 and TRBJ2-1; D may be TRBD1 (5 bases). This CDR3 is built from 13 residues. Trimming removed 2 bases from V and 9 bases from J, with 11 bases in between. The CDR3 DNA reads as TGTGCCAGCAGTTTAACCAGGGTCAGTGAGCAGTTCTTC. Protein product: CASSLTRVSEQFF.

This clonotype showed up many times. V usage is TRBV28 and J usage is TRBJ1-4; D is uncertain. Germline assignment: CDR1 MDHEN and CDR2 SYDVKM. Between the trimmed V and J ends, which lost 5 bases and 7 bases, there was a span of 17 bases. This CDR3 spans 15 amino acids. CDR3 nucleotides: TGTGCCAGCAGTGCCTGGGAAAGGCGAGGTGAAAAACTGTTTTTT. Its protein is CASSAWERRGEKLFF.

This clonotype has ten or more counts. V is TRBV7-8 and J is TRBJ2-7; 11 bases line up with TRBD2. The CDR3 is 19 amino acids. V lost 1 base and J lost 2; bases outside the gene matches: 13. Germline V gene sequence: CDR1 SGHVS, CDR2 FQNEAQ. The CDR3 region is CASSLGWRRGTSGTYEQYF. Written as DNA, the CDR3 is TGTGCCAGCAGCTTAGGATGGCGAAGGGGGACTAGCGGAACCTACGAGCAGTACTTC.

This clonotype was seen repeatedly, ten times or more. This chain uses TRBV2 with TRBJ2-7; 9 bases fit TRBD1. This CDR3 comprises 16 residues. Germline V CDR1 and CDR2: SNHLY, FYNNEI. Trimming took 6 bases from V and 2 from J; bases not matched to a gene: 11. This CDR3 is CASRQHPGQGTYEQYF. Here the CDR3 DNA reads TGTGCCAGCAGGCAACACCCGGGACAGGGAACCTACGAGCAGTACTTC.

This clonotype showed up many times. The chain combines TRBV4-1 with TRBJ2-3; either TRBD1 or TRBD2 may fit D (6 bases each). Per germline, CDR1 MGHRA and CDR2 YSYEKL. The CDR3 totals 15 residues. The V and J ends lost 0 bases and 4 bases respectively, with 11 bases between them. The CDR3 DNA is TGCGCCAGCAGCCAAGATCCGGGGGCCTCAGATACGCAGTATTTT. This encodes CASSQDPGASDTQYF.

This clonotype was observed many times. In DNA, the CDR3 is TGCGCCAGCAGCTTGGGGGGGAATCCCTCTGGAAACACCATATATTTT. Translated, it gives CASSLGGNPSGNTIYF. The chain employs TRBV5-1 and TRBJ1-3, with D possibly TRBD1 on 5 matching bases. The CDR3 has 16 amino acids. Between the trimmed V and J ends, which lost 0 bases and 0 bases, there was a span of 10 bases. The germline V gene has CDR1 SGHRS and CDR2 YFSETQ.

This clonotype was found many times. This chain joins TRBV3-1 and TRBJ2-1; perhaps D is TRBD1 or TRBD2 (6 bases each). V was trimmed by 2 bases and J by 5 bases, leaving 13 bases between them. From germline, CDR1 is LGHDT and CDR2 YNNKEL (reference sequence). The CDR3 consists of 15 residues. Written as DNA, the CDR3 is TGTGCCAGCAGCCAACCCGCCGGGGGCCACAATGAGCAGTTCTTC. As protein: CASSQPAGGHNEQFF.

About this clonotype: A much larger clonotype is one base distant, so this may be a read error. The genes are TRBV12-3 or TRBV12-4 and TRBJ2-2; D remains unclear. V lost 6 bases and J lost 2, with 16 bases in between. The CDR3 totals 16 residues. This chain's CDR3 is CASSPEMGHNTGELFF. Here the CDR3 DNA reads TGTGCCAGCAGCCCAGAAATGGGCCATAACACCGGGGAGCTGTTTTTT.

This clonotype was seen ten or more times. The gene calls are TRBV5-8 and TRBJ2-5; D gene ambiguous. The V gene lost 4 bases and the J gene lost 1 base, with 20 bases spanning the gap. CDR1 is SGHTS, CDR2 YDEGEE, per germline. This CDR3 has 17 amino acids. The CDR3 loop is CASSLLGPVTFQETQYF. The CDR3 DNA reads TGTGCCAGCAGCCTCCTTGGGCCCGTAACATTCCAAGAGACCCAGTACTTC.

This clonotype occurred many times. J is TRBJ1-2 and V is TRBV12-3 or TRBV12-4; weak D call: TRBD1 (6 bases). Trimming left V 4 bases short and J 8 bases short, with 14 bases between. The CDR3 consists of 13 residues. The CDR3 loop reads CASSSSVGGGYTF. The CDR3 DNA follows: TGTGCCAGCAGTTCGTCCGTGGGGGGCGGCTACACCTTC.

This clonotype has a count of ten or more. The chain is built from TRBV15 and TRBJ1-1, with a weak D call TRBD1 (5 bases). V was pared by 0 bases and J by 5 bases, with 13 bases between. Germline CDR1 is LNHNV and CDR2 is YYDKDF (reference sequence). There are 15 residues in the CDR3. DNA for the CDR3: TGTGCCACCAGCAGAGAAGCGGGGGTAGGGACTGAAGCTTTCTTT. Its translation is CATSREAGVGTEAFF.

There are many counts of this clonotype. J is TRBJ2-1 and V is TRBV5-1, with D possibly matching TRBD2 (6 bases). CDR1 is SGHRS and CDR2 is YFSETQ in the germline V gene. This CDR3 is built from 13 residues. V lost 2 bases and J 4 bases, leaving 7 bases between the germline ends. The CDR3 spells CASSFRGYNEQFF. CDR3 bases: TGCGCCAGCAGCTTCCGGGGGTACAATGAGCAGTTCTTC.

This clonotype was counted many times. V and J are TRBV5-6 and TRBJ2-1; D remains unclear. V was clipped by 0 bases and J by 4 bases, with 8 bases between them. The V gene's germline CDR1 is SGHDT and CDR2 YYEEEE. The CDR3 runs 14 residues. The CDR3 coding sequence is TGTGCCAGCAGCTTGGGCCTGGGTTACAATGAGCAGTTCTTC. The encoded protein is CASSLGLGYNEQFF.

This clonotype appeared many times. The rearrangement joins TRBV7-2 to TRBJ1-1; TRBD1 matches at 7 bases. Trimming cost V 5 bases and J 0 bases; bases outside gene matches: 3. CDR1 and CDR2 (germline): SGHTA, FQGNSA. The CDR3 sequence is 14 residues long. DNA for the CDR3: TGTGCCAGCAGCGCCACAGGGGTGAACACTGAAGCTTTCTTT. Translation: CASSATGVNTEAFF.

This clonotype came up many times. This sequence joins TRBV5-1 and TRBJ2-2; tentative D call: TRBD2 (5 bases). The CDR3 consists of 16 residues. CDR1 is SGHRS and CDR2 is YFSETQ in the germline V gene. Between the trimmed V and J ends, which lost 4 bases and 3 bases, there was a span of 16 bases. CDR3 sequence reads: CASSPRAGADTGELFF. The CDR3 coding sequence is TGCGCCAGCAGCCCCCGGGCAGGAGCGGACACCGGGGAGCTGTTTTTT.

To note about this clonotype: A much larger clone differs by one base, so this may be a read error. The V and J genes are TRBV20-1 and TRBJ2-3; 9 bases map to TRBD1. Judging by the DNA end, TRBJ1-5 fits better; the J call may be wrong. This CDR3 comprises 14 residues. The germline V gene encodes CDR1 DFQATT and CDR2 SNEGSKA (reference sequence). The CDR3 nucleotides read TGCAGTGCTGGAAGGACAGGGGTACCAGATACGCAGCATTTT. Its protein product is CSAGRTGVPDTQHF.

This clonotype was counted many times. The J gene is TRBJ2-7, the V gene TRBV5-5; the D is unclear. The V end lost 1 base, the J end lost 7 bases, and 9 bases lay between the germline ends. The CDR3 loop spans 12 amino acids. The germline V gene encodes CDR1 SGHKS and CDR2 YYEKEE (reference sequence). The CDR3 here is CASSLINLEQYF. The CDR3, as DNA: TGTGCCAGCAGCTTGATCAACCTGGAGCAGTACTTC.

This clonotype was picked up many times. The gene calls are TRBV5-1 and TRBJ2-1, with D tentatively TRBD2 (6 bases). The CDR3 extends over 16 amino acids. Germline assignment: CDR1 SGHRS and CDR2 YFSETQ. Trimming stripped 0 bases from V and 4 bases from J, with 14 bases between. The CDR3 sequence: CASSLGGGTFYNEQFF. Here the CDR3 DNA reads TGCGCCAGCAGCTTGGGTGGCGGGACTTTTTACAATGAGCAGTTCTTC.

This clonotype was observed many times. CDR3 bases: TGTGCCAGCAGCGCAGGGGACAGGGGATCAGGAGAGACCCAGTACTTC. It yields the protein CASSAGDRGSGETQYF. This chain links TRBV9 with TRBJ2-5; 10 bases are a match to TRBD1. Trimming took 3 bases from V and 4 from J; bases not matched to a gene: 9. The CDR3 loop spans 16 amino acids. Per the germline V gene, CDR1 is SGDLS and CDR2 is YYNGEE.

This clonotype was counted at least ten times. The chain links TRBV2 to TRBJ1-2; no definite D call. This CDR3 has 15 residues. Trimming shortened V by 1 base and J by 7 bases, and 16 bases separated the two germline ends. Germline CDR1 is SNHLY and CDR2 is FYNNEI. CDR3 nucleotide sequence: TGTGCCAGCAGTGAAGGTGGATCCCTCGGCCGTGGCTACACCTTC. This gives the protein CASSEGGSLGRGYTF.